One and the same sample provided the 28 T cell receptor beta chains below, sequenced in a study of blood T cell repertoires in COVID-19. Only in-frame clones appear in the TCRdb table, and some are missing; sequencing was by immunoSEQ multiplex PCR. The sample consists of about 270,000 clones, more than 70% of them appearing once. Sequenced sample: PBMCs or T cells enriched from blood (not recorded which). These receptors all come from a woman aged 60 to 75 in a cohort exposed to, infected with or recovered from COVID-19 (not recorded which).

The chain links TRBV28 to TRBJ1-1; D gene uncertain. CDR1 is MDHEN, CDR2 SYDVKM, per germline. The CDR3 is 12 amino acids. V was shortened by 2 bases and J by 7 bases, with 8 bases between the two germline ends. The CDR3 spells CASSLTAGEAFF. DNA for the CDR3: TGTGCCAGCAGTTTAACGGCGGGTGAAGCTTTCTTT.

The rearrangement links TRBV7-8 to TRBJ1-5; a weak D match, TRBD1 (6 bases). The V end was cut by 5 bases, the J end by 4 bases, with 12 bases between. Germline V gives CDR1 SGHVS, CDR2 FQNEAQ. CDR3 size: 14 residues. The CDR3 DNA is TGTGCCAGCAGCGCTCATACAGGGAATCAGCCCCAGCATTTT. Translated: CASSAHTGNQPQHF. The whole variable domain, filled in from reference TRBV7-8 and TRBJ1-5, reads GAGVSQSPRYKVAKRGQDVALRCDPISGHVSLFWYQQALGQGPEFLTYFQNEAQLDKSGLPSDRFFAERPEGSVSTLKIQRTQQEDSAVYLCASSAHTGNQPQHFGDGTRLSIL.

The chain has TRBV7-2 and TRBJ2-7; the D is unclear. The CDR3 sequence is 14 residues long. Germline CDR1 reads SGHTA; CDR2 reads FQGNSA. Trimming took off 1 base at V and 0 bases at J, with 7 bases between the two ends. CDR3 sequence reads: CASSLDPSSYEQYF. The CDR3 region has the DNA TGTGCCAGCAGCTTAGATCCCAGCTCCTACGAGCAGTACTTC.

The gene calls are TRBV2 and TRBJ2-1; TRBD1 matches at 8 bases. Trimming removed 7 bases from V and 4 bases from J; junction bases left unmatched: 9. Germline V gene lookup returns CDR1 SNHLY and CDR2 FYNNEI. This CDR3 is 15 amino acids long. CDR3 in amino acids: CASTQQGQAYNEQFF. CDR3 sequence (DNA): TGTGCCAGCACCCAACAGGGACAGGCTTACAATGAGCAGTTCTTC.

The V gene is TRBV3-1 (or the pseudogene TRBV3-2), the J gene TRBJ1-2; TRBD1 is a possible D gene (5 bases). The CDR3 covers 13 residues. Germline V gene lookup returns CDR1 LGHDT and CDR2 YNNKEL (reference sequence). V was cut by 1 base and J by 7 bases, with 10 bases left in between. The DNA of the CDR3 is TGTGCCAGCAGCCAAGCGGGGGAGGGTGGCTACACCTTC. Its translation: CASSQAGEGGYTF.

The V call is TRBV5-6, the J call TRBJ2-6; 8 bases are shared with TRBD1. The CDR3 runs to 18 residues. The germline V gene encodes CDR1 SGHDT and CDR2 YYEEEE. The junction had 7 bases not matched to a gene; V was cut back by 2 bases and J by 0 bases. The CDR3 DNA reads TGTGCCAGCAGCTTCTCGACAGGGGTCACCTCTGGGGCCAACGTCCTGACTTTC. This sequence encodes CASSFSTGVTSGANVLTF. Filled out from reference TRBV5-6 and TRBJ2-6, the complete variable domain reads DAGVTQSPTHLIKTRGQQVTLRCSPKSGHDTVSWYQQALGQGPQFIFQYYEEEERQRGNFPDRFSGHQFPNYSSELNVNALLLGDSALYLCASSFSTGVTSGANVLTFGAGSRLTVL.

This chain links TRBV12-5 with TRBJ2-1; 13 nucleotides line up with TRBD2. CDR1 and CDR2 from the germline V gene are LGHNT and FRNRAP. V shed 6 bases and J 6 bases; nucleotides not matched to a gene: 5. The CDR3 is made up of 15 amino acids. The CDR3 coding sequence is TGTGCTAGTGGGCAGGGACTAGCGGGGAGCAATGAGCAGTTCTTC. Protein: CASGQGLAGSNEQFF.

The V and J genes are TRBV27 and TRBJ2-6, with 12 bases identical to TRBD1. Losses at the gene ends were 3 bases for V and 4 bases for J; bases not matched to a gene: 10. The CDR3 totals 19 residues. Germline values: CDR1 MNHEY, CDR2 SMNVEV (reference sequence). For the CDR3, the DNA is TGTGCCAGCAGTTTGCTTGGGGGACAGGGGGCGCCCGGGGCCAACGTCCTGACTTTC. The encoded protein is CASSLLGGQGAPGANVLTF.

The chain is built from TRBV18 and TRBJ1-2; D is perhaps TRBD1 (5 bases). The germline gives CDR1 KGHSH, CDR2 LQKENI. This CDR3 is built from 14 residues. The V end lost 0 bases, the J end lost 4 bases, and 9 bases lay between the germline ends. CDR3 residues: CASSPPGDSYGYTF. Here the CDR3 DNA reads TGTGCCAGCTCACCACCCGGGGACTCCTATGGCTACACCTTC.

The chain recombines TRBV27 with TRBJ2-1; the match to TRBD2 covers 13 bases. V lost 6 bases and J lost 4; bases outside the gene matches: 6. From germline, CDR1 is MNHEY and CDR2 SMNVEV (reference sequence). The CDR3 is 16 amino acids. The CDR3 DNA sequence: TGTGCCAGCAGCCCATTACTAGCGGGGGGGTACAATGAGCAGTTCTTC. Amino acid sequence: CASSPLLAGGYNEQFF.

This clone was seen more than once but under ten times. The rearrangement joins TRBV15 to TRBJ2-7, with 7 bases lining up with TRBD2. V lost 1 base, J lost 0 bases, and 6 bases stayed unmatched. This CDR3 spans 16 amino acids. Germline values: CDR1 LNHNV, CDR2 YYDKDF (reference sequence). CDR3 sequence: CATSRVSGEGSYEQYF. The CDR3 nucleotides are TGTGCCACCAGCAGAGTAAGTGGGGAGGGCTCCTACGAGCAGTACTTC.

This chain connects TRBV7-8 to TRBJ2-1; 15 bases line up with TRBD2. The CDR3 spans 16 residues. V lost 4 bases and J lost 15; bases outside the gene matches: 13. Germline CDR1 reads SGHVS; CDR2 reads FQNEAQ. The CDR3: CASSSEGLAGGRAAFF. The CDR3, as DNA: TGTGCCAGCAGCTCGGAGGGACTAGCGGGAGGCCGGGCGGCGTTCTTC. The variable domain in full, with the rest retrieved from reference TRBV7-8 and TRBJ2-1, is GAGVSQSPRYKVAKRGQDVALRCDPISGHVSLFWYQQALGQGPEFLTYFQNEAQLDKSGLPSDRFFAERPEGSVSTLKIQRTQQEDSAVYLCASSSEGLAGGRAAFFGPGTRLTVL.

The gene calls are TRBV7-3 and TRBJ2-1; 8 nucleotides line up with TRBD2. The V and J ends lost 5 bases and 5 bases, in that order; junction bases with no gene match: 5. The CDR3 extends over 14 amino acids. Germline CDR1 is SGHTA and CDR2 is FQGTGA. The CDR3 DNA follows: TGTGCCAGCAGCCCCCAGCGGGGGAACAATGAGCAGTTCTTC. It encodes CASSPQRGNNEQFF. The whole variable domain, filled in from reference TRBV7-3 and TRBJ2-1, reads GAGVSQTPSNKVTEKGKYVELRCDPISGHTALYWYRQSLGQGPEFLIYFQGTGAADDSGLPNDRFFAVRPEGSVSTLKIQRTERGDSAVYLCASSPQRGNNEQFFGPGTRLTVL.

This sequence joins TRBV7-2 and TRBJ2-3; 9 bases align to TRBD1. The CDR3 loop spans 16 amino acids. Germline-derived CDR1 and CDR2 are SGHTA and FQGNSA. Germline trimming cut 4 bases from V and 3 bases from J; bases unmatched to any gene: 8. CDR3 amino acids: CASSSPTGGTTDTQYF. Written as DNA, the CDR3 is TGTGCCAGCAGCTCCCCGACAGGGGGGACGACAGATACGCAGTATTTT.

This clone was picked up a small number of times. The V call is TRBV7-3, the J call TRBJ2-7; tentative D call: TRBD2 (6 bases). The germline V gene encodes CDR1 SGHTA and CDR2 FQGTGA. The CDR3 extends over 15 amino acids. Deletions cut 0 bases from V and 2 bases from J, with 11 bases between. CDR3 in amino acids: CASSLTSGVAYEQYF. The CDR3 DNA follows: TGTGCCAGCAGCTTAACTTCGGGAGTGGCCTACGAGCAGTACTTC.

The rearrangement joins TRBV6-6 to TRBJ1-1, with TRBD1 matching over 7 bases. Germline trimming cut 5 bases from V and 4 bases from J; bases unmatched to any gene: 10. The CDR3 is 15 amino acids. CDR1 is MNHNY, CDR2 SVGAGI, per germline (reference sequence). The chain's CDR3 is CASSPPTGASTEAFF. Here the CDR3 DNA reads TGTGCCAGCAGTCCGCCTACAGGGGCGAGCACTGAAGCTTTCTTT.

V is TRBV21-1 and J is TRBJ2-1; the DNA was not compared with TRBD2, the D call given in the table. TRBV21-1 is an annotated pseudogene. This CDR3 is built from 19 residues. The chain's CDR3 is CASSKTTSGRPRSYNEQFF. CDR3 bases: TGTGCCAGCAGCAAGACGACTAGCGGGAGGCCTCGCTCCTACAATGAGCAGTTCTTC.

This clone was picked up one time. This sequence joins TRBV9 and TRBJ2-3; 11 positions agree with TRBD2. Germline V gene sequence: CDR1 SGDLS, CDR2 YYNGEE. The CDR3 length is 16 residues. J gave up 1 base and V 5 bases, and 6 bases lay outside the gene matches. The CDR3 region has the DNA TGTGCCAGCAGTCCTTCGGGACTAGCGGGCACAGATACGCAGTATTTT. It yields the protein CASSPSGLAGTDTQYF.

The genes are TRBV28 and TRBJ2-1; 11 bases fit TRBD1. Germline V lookup: CDR1 MDHEN, CDR2 SYDVKM. CDR3 length equals 15 residues. Germline trimming cut 4 bases from V and 8 bases from J; bases unmatched to any gene: 7. This CDR3 is CASSWWDRGSYEQFF. Here the CDR3 DNA reads TGTGCCAGCAGTTGGTGGGACAGGGGGTCGTATGAGCAGTTCTTC.

V and J are TRBV2 and TRBJ1-4; possibly TRBD1 for D (5 bases). The germline gives CDR1 SNHLY, CDR2 FYNNEI. The CDR3 runs 15 residues. The V end was cut by 7 bases, the J end by 5 bases, with 17 bases between. Here the CDR3 reads CASKRLVAGNEKLFF. CDR3 DNA: TGTGCCAGCAAAAGATTAGTGGCAGGGAATGAAAAACTGTTTTTT.

The V and J genes are TRBV28 and TRBJ1-2, with unresolved D. The CDR3 runs 15 residues. Trimming removed 5 bases from V and 4 bases from J, with 17 bases in between. Germline CDR1 reads MDHEN; CDR2 reads SYDVKM. The DNA of the CDR3 is TGTGCCAGCAGTCCGGGAAGCCGGTGGGTCTATGGCTACACCTTC. Protein product: CASSPGSRWVYGYTF.

This sequence joins TRBV18 and TRBJ2-2; a possible D gene is TRBD2 (5 bases). Germline CDR1 reads KGHSH; CDR2 reads LQKENI. Trimming pared 6 bases from V and 0 bases from J, leaving 11 bases between. The CDR3 extends over 15 amino acids. The CDR3 DNA follows: TGTGCCAGCTCGGTCGCGGGCCCGAACACCGGGGAGCTGTTTTTT. This codes for CASSVAGPNTGELFF.

The chain links TRBV2 to TRBJ2-5, with 7 bases lining up with TRBD1. Germline loops: CDR1 SNHLY, CDR2 FYNNEI. This CDR3 comprises 15 residues. The junction had 10 bases not matched to a gene; V was cut back by 4 bases and J by 5 bases. CDR3 protein: CASSGGRQGYETQYF. DNA of the CDR3: TGTGCCAGCAGTGGAGGGAGACAGGGATATGAGACCCAGTACTTC.

CDR3 DNA sequence: TGTGCCAGCAGCCGATTCAGGGTGGATGGCTACACCTTC. Its protein is CASSRFRVDGYTF. This chain links TRBV21-1 with TRBJ1-2; the D segment call TRBD1 is taken from the table without a DNA check. TRBV21-1 constitutes a pseudogene. The length of the CDR3 is 13 residues.

The rearrangement uses TRBV28 and TRBJ1-2, with a weak D call TRBD1 (5 bases). Trimming left V 7 bases short and J 2 bases short, with 17 bases between. The length of the CDR3 is 15 residues. Germline V gene data show CDR1 as MDHEN and CDR2 as SYDVKM. The CDR3 nucleotides read TGTGCCAGCACCGGCTGGGAGGGGCTCAACTATGGCTACACCTTC. Its protein is CASTGWEGLNYGYTF.

The table lists this clone with many counts. The chain employs TRBV5-4 and TRBJ2-1; D not certain. The CDR3 is 12 amino acids. With 1 base removed from V and 12 bases from J, the gap between germline ends came to 11 bases. Germline V gene data show CDR1 as SGHNT and CDR2 as YYREEE (reference sequence). DNA for the CDR3: TGTGCCAGCAGCTTGTACGACTCGGGGCAGTTCTTC. Protein sequence: CASSLYDSGQFF.

This chain uses TRBV19 with TRBJ2-3; 7 bases fit TRBD2. The junction had 3 bases not matched to a gene; V was cut back by 4 bases and J by 2 bases. The length of the CDR3 is 14 residues. Germline lookup yields CDR1 LNHDA and CDR2 SQIVND (reference sequence). The CDR3 protein is CASSTRDYTDTQYF. The CDR3 DNA is TGTGCCAGTAGTACCCGGGACTACACAGATACGCAGTATTTT.

This clone was seen a single time. The chain couples TRBV25-1 to TRBJ2-3, with D perhaps TRBD2 (5 bases). V lost 3 bases, J lost 4 bases, and 17 bases lay in between. The germline V gene has CDR1 MGHDK and CDR2 SYGVNS. CDR3 length equals 16 residues. CDR3 in DNA: TGTGCCAGCAGTGATCCTAGCTTAAGGACTTCAGATACGCAGTATTTT. This translates into CASSDPSLRTSDTQYF. The whole variable domain, remainder taken from reference TRBV25-1 and TRBJ2-3, is EADIYQTPRYLVIGTGKKITLECSQTMGHDKMYWYQQDPGMELHLIHYSYGVNSTEKGDLSSESTVSRIRTEHFPLTLESARPSHTSQYLCASSDPSLRTSDTQYFGPGTRLTVL.